Listed below are T cell receptor beta chains from one sample, sequenced in a study of cytotoxic CD8 clonotypes in ibrutinib-treated CLL. Some clones are missing from TCRdb's copy, which holds only in-frame ones; the method was immunoSEQ multiplex PCR. The sample holds some 150,000 clones, roughly 83% seen once. This specimen consisted of PBMCs, obtained after 12 months of ibrutinib treatment. All receptors derive from a human donor with chronic lymphocytic leukemia. Each CDR3 is given with its conserved first and last residue. A D gene is named only where the DNA matches it firmly. The size field is filled for only some rows; it gives once, few, many or a size class.

V gene	clone size	J gene	D gene	CDR3 protein	CDR3 DNA
TRBV4-3	-	TRBJ2-5	TRBD2	CASSQDIAAGGETQYF	TGCGCCAGCAGCCAAGATATCGCGGCCGGGGGGGAGACCCAGTACTTC
TRBV6-5	-	TRBJ2-3	TRBD1	CASSFTGTGPTDTQYF	TGTGCCAGCAGTTTCACCGGGACAGGGCCTACAGATACGCAGTATTTT
TRBV5-6	few	TRBJ2-7	TRBD2	CASNSGATSYEQYF	TGTGCCAGTAATAGCGGGGCGACATCCTACGAGCAGTACTTC
TRBV4-1	-	TRBJ1-1	-	CASSLGGAGRATEAFF	TGCGCCAGCAGCCTGGGCGGGGCAGGGAGGGCTACTGAAGCTTTCTTT
TRBV15	-	TRBJ2-2	-	CATSREQINTGELFF	TGTGCCACCAGCAGAGAACAGATAAACACCGGGGAGCTGTTTTTT
TRBV7-3	-	TRBJ2-3	TRBD1	CASSSDRGEAQYF	TGTGCCAGCAGCTCCGACAGGGGCGAGGCGCAGTATTTT
TRBV14	few	TRBJ2-3	-	CASSQDFASAITDTQYF	TGTGCCAGCAGCCAAGACTTTGCTAGCGCTATCACAGATACGCAGTATTTT
TRBV7-8	-	TRBJ2-5	TRBD1	CASSPRTGGTETQYF	TGTGCCAGCAGCCCACGGACAGGGGGTACAGAGACCCAGTACTTC
TRBV19	once	TRBJ2-3	-	CASSIGDTGTDTQYF	TGTGCCAGTAGTATAGGGGACACGGGCACAGATACGCAGTATTTT
TRBV5-6	once	TRBJ1-5	-	CASRNTGLRQPQHF	TGTGCCAGCAGAAATACAGGGTTGAGACAGCCCCAGCATTTT
TRBV25-1	-	TRBJ1-2	-	CASSESEGAHYGYTF	TGTGCCAGCAGTGAATCTGAAGGGGCCCACTATGGCTACACCTTC
TRBV25-1	-	TRBJ2-7	-	CASSLASWYEQYF	TGTGCCAGCAGTTTAGCGTCCTGGTACGAGCAGTACTTC
TRBV7-2	-	TRBJ2-7	TRBD2	CASRATSGSNEQYF	TGTGCCAGCAGAGCCACTAGCGGGAGCAACGAGCAGTACTTC
TRBV15	-	TRBJ2-7	-	CATSRDFGVSYEQYF	TGTGCCACCAGCAGAGATTTTGGTGTTTCCTACGAGCAGTACTTC
TRBV30	-	TRBJ2-1	-	CAWSVRYEQFF	TGTGCCTGGAGTGTAAGGTATGAGCAGTTCTTC
TRBV6-5	-	TRBJ1-2	-	CASSYSLGLEGYTF	TGTGCCAGCAGTTACTCGTTAGGGTTGGAAGGCTACACCTTC
TRBV28	-	TRBJ1-3	-	CASSPGVLRNTIYF	TGTGCCAGCAGCCCGGGAGTTCTACGCAACACCATATATTTT
TRBV11-2	few	TRBJ1-2	-	CASSFISPYGYTF	TGTGCCAGCAGCTTCATCAGTCCCTATGGCTACACCTTC
TRBV5-4	-	TRBJ1-2	TRBD1	CASSPQTGGPRGGYTF	TGTGCCAGCAGCCCGCAAACAGGGGGCCCGAGGGGGGGCTACACCTTC
TRBV7-9	-	TRBJ2-2	-	CASKAPLGISNTGELFF	TGTGCCAGCAAAGCCCCTCTAGGGATTTCGAACACCGGGGAGCTGTTTTTT
TRBV5-1	once	TRBJ2-7	-	CASSLARLPPAYEQYF	TGCGCCAGCAGCTTGGCCAGGCTTCCCCCGGCCTACGAGCAGTACTTC
TRBV7-8	-	TRBJ2-5	TRBD1	CASSLTGGQGQETQYF	TGTGCCAGCAGCCTTACAGGGGGACAGGGGCAAGAGACCCAGTACTTC
TRBV4-3	-	TRBJ1-2	TRBD1	CASSQETGSYGYTF	TGCGCCAGCAGCCAAGAGACAGGGAGCTATGGCTACACCTTC
TRBV25-1	-	TRBJ2-1	-	CASAVTAGGWANEQFF	TGTGCCAGCGCCGTAACAGCGGGTGGGTGGGCCAATGAGCAGTTCTTC
TRBV2	-	TRBJ1-4	TRBD1	CASSLRGPFEKLFF	TGTGCCAGCAGCCTCAGGGGGCCATTTGAAAAACTGTTTTTT